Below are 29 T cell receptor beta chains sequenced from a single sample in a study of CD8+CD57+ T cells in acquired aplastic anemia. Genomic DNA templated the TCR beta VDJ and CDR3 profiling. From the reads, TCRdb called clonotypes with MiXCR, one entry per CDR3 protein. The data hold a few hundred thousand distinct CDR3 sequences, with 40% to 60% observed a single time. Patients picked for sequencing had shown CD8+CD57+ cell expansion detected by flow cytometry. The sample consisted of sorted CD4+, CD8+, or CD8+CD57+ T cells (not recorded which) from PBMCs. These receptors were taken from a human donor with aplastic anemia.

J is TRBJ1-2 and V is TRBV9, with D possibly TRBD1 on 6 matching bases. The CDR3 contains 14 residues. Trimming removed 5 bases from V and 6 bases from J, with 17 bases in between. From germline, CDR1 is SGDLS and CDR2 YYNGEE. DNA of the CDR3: TGTGCCAGCAGTCCCTCCGTTCCAGGGGATGGCTACACCTTC. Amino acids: CASSPSVPGDGYTF.

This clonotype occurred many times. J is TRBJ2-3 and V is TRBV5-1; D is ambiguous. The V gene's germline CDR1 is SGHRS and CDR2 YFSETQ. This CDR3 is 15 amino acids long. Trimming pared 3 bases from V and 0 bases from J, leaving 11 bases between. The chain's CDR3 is CASSSRMASTDTQYF. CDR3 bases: TGCGCCAGCAGCTCCAGGATGGCTAGCACAGATACGCAGTATTTT.

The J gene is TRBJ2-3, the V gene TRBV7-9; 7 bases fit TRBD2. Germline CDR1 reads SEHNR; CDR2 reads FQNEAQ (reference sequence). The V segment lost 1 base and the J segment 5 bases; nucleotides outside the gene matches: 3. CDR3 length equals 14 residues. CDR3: CASSLEGRGDTQYF. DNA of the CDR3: TGTGCCAGCAGCTTAGAGGGGAGGGGAGATACGCAGTATTTT.

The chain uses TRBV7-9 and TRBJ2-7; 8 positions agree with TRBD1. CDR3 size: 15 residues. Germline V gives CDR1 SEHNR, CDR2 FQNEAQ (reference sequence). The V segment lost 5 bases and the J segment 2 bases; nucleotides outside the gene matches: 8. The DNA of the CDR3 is TGTGCCAGCAGCCCAGGACAGGGTATGACCTACGAGCAGTACTTC. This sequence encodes CASSPGQGMTYEQYF.

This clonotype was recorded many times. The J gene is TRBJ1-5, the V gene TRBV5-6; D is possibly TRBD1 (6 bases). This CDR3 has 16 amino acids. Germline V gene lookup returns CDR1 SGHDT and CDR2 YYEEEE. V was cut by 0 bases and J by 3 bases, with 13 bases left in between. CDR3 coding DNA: TGTGCCAGCAGCTTGGCGGGTCGGGGGCTCAATCAGCCCCAGCATTTT. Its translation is CASSLAGRGLNQPQHF.

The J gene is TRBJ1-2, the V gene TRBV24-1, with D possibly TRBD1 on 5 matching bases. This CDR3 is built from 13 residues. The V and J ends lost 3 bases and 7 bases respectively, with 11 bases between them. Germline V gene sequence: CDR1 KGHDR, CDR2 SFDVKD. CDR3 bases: TGTGCCACCAGTGATCCTCGAGGGGCTGGCTACACCTTC. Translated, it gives CATSDPRGAGYTF.

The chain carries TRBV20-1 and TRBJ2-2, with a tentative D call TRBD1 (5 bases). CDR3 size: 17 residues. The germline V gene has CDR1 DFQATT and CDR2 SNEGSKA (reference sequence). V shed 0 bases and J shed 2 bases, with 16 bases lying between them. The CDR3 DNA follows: TGCAGTGCTAGAGATCTGAGGACGACAGTCAACACCGGGGAGCTGTTTTTT. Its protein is CSARDLRTTVNTGELFF.

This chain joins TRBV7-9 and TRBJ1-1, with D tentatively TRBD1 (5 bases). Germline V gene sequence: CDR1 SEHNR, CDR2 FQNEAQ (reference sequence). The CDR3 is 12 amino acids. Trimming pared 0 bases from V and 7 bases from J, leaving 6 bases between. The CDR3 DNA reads TGTGCCAGCAGCTTAGCGGGGGGTGAAGCTTTCTTT. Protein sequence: CASSLAGGEAFF.

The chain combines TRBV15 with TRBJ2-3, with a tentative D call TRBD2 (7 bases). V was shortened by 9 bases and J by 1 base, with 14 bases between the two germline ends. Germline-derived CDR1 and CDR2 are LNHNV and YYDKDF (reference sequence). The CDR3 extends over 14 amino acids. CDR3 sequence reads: CATGGGIGTDTQYF. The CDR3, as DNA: TGTGCCACGGGGGGGGGCATCGGCACAGATACGCAGTATTTT. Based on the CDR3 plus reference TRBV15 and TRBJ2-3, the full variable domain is DAMVIQNPRYQVTQFGKPVTLSCSQTLNHNVMYWYQQKSSQAPKLLFHYYDKDFNNEADTPDNFQSRRPNTSFCFLDIRSPGLGDTAMYLCATGGGIGTDTQYFGPGTRLTVL.

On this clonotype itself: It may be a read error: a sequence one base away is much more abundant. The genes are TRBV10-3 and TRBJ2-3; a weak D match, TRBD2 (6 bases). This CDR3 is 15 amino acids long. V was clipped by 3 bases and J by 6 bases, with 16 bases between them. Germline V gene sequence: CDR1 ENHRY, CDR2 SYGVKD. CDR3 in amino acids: CAISEVQVRGDTQYF. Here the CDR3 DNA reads TGTGCCATCAGTGAAGTGCAGGTCCGGGGGGATACGCAGTATTTT.

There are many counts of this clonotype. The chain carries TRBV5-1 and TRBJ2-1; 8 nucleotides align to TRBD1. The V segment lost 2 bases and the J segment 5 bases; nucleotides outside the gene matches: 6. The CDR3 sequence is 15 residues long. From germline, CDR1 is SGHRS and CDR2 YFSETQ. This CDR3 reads CASSLGTGAHNEQFF. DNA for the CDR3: TGCGCCAGCAGCTTAGGGACAGGAGCACACAATGAGCAGTTCTTC.

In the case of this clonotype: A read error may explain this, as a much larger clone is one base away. The CDR3 sequence: CVSSHQRTGPNEKLFF. The CDR3 DNA is TGCGTCAGCAGCCATCAACGGACAGGGCCTAATGAAAAACTGTTTTTT. The chain has TRBV5-1 and TRBJ1-4; 8 bases map to TRBD1. The CDR3 extends over 16 amino acids. CDR1 is SGHRS and CDR2 is YFSETQ in the germline V gene. The full variable domain, its missing parts supplied by reference TRBV5-1 and TRBJ1-4, is KAGVTQTPRYLIKTRGQQVTLSCSPISGHRSVSWYQQTPGQGLQFLFEYFSETQRNKGNFPGRFSGRQFSNSRSEMNVSTLELGDSALYLCVSSHQRTGPNEKLFFGSGTQLSVL.

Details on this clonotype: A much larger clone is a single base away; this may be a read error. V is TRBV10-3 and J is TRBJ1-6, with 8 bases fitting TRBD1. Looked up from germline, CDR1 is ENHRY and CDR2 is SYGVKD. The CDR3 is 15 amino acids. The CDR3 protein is CVDKWWQGANSLLHF. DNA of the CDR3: TGTGTCGACAAGTGGTGGCAGGGGGCCAATTCACTCCTCCACTTT.

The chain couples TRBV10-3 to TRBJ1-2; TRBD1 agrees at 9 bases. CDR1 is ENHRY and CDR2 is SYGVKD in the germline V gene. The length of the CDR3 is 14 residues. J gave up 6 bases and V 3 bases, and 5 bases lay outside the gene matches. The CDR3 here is CAISEQGTGNGYTF. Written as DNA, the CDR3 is TGTGCCATCAGTGAACAGGGGACAGGGAATGGCTACACCTTC.

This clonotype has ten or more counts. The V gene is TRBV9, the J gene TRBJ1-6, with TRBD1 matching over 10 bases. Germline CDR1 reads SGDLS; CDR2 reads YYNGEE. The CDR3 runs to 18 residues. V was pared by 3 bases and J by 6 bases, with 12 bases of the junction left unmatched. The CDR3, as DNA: TGTGCCAGCAGCGACCGGGACAGGGGATTAATCGGTAATTCACCCCTCCACTTT. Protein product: CASSDRDRGLIGNSPLHF.

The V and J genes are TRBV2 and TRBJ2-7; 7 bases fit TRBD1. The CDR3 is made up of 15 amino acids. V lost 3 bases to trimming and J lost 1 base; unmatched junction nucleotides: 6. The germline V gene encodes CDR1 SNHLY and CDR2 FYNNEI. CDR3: CASSDDREVSYEQYF. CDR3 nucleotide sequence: TGTGCCAGCAGTGATGACAGGGAAGTGTCCTACGAGCAGTACTTC.

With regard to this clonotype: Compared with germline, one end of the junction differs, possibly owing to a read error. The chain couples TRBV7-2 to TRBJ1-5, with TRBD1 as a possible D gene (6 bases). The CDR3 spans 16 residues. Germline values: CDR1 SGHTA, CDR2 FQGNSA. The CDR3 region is CAISLRRGLSNQPQHF. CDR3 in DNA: TGTGCCATCAGCTTACGCAGGGGACTTAGCAATCAGCCCCAGCATTTT.

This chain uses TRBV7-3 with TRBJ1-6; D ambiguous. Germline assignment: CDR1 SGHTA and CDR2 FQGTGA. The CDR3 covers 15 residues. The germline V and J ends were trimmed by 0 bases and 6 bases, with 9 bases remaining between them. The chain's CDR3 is CASSLTGGSNSPLHF. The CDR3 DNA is TGTGCCAGCAGCTTAACAGGAGGAAGTAATTCACCCCTCCACTTT.

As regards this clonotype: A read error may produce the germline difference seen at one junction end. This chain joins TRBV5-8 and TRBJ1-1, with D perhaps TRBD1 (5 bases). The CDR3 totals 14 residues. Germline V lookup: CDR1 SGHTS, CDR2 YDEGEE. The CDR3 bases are TGCGCCAGCAGCTTGGTTGGGGCAGGCACTGAAGCTTTCTTT. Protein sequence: CASSLVGAGTEAFF.

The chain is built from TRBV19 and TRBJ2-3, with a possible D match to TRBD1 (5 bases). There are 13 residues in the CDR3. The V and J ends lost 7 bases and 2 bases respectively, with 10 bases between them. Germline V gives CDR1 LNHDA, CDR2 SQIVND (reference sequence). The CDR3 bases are TGTGCCAGTACCGTAGGGGTCACAGATACGCAGTATTTT. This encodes CASTVGVTDTQYF. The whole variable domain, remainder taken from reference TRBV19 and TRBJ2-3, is DGGITQSPKYLFRKEGQNVTLSCEQNLNHDAMYWYRQDPGQGLRLIYYSQIVNDFQKGDIAEGYSVSREKKESFPLTVTSAQKNPTAFYLCASTVGVTDTQYFGPGTRLTVL.

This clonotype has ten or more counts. CDR3 protein: CAISEAGADTYYGYTF. DNA for the CDR3: TGTGCCATCAGTGAAGCCGGGGCCGACACCTACTATGGCTACACCTTC. The chain recombines TRBV10-3 with TRBJ1-2; a possible D gene is TRBD1 (5 bases). The V end lost 3 bases, the J end lost 3 bases, and 17 bases lay between the germline ends. Germline V lookup: CDR1 ENHRY, CDR2 SYGVKD. This CDR3 contains 16 residues.

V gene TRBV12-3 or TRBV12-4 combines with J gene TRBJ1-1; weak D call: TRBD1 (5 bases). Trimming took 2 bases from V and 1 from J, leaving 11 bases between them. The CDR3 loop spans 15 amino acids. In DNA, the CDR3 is TGTGCCAGCAGTTTACAGGGAAGCGGGAACACTGAAGCTTTCTTT. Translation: CASSLQGSGNTEAFF.

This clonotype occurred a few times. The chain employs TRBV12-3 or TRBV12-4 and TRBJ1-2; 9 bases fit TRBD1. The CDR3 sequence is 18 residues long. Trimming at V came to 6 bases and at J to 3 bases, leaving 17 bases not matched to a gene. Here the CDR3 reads CASSPGRTGVRYDYGYTF. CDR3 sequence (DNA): TGTGCCAGCAGCCCAGGCAGGACAGGGGTGAGGTATGACTATGGCTACACCTTC.

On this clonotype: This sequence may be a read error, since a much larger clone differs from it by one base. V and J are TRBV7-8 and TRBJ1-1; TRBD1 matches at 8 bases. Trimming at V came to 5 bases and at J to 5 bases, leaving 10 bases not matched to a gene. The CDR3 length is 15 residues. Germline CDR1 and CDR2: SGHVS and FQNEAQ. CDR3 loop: CASSLTGDRWTEAFF. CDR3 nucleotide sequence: TGTGCCAGCAGCCTGACAGGGGATCGTTGGACTGAAGCTTTCTTT.

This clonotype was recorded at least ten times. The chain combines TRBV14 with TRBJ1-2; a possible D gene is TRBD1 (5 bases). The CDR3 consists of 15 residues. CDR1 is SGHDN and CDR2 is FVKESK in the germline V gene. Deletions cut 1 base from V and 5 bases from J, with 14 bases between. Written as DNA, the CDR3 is TGTGCCAGCAGCCAAGTTGGCGGGGGAAATTATGGCTACACCTTC. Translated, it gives CASSQVGGGNYGYTF.

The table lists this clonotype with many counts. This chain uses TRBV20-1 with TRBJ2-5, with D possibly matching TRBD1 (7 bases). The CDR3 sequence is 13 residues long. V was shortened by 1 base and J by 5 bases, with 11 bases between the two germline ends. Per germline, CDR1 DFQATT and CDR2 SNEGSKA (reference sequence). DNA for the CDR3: TGCAGTGCTAGAGGGGCAGGGGGGGAGACCCAGTACTTC. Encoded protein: CSARGAGGETQYF.

CDR3 sequence: CASKVGQGNEKLFF. Here the CDR3 DNA reads TGTGCCAGCAAAGTTGGACAGGGGAATGAAAAACTGTTTTTT. The rearrangement uses TRBV2 and TRBJ1-4, with 9 positions matching TRBD1. Per germline, CDR1 SNHLY and CDR2 FYNNEI. CDR3 length: 14 amino acids. V was pared by 7 bases and J by 5 bases, with 5 bases of the junction left unmatched. The full variable domain, rest sourced from reference TRBV2 and TRBJ1-4, is EPEVTQTPSHQVTQMGQEVILRCVPISNHLYFYWYRQILGQKVEFLVSFYNNEISEKSEIFDDQFSVERPDGSNFTLKIRSTKLEDSAMYFCASKVGQGNEKLFFGSGTQLSVL.

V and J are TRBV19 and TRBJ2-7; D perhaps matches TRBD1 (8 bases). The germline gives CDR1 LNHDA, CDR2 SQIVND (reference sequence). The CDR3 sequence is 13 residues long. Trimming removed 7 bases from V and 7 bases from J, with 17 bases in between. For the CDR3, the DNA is TGTGCCAGTAACCACAGGGGGGGGGAAGAGCAGTACTTC. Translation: CASNHRGGEEQYF.

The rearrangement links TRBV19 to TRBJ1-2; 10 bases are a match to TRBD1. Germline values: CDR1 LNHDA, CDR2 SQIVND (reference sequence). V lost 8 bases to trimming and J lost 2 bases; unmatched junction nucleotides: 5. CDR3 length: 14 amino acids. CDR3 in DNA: TGTGCCAGTCTGGGGGGACAGGGGAACTATGGCTACACCTTC. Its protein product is CASLGGQGNYGYTF.